These 2 T cell receptor beta chains share one sample of origin, sequenced in a study of shared clonotypes between healthy human individuals. Positive CCR7 selection of CD45RO-negative cells yielded the naive CD8 cells, and terminally differentiated effector memory CD45RA+ cells were excluded. Data came from immunoSEQ multiplex PCR; TCRdb stores just in-frame clones and leaves some out. The sample contains 2 million to 2.5 million clones, about 95% of which appear only once. The specimen sequenced was naive CD8+ T cells sorted from blood. These receptor sequences come from a man between 18 and 35 years old in good health.

The table lists this clone with a count of one. The V and J genes are TRBV13 and TRBJ2-5; a weak D match, TRBD2 (5 bases). The V gene lost 0 bases and the J gene lost 1 base, with 12 bases spanning the gap. The CDR3 is made up of 16 amino acids. Germline values: CDR1 PRHDT, CDR2 FYEKMQ (reference sequence). The CDR3 reads CASSLGAVRAQETQYF. In nucleotides, the CDR3 is TGTGCCAGCAGCTTAGGAGCGGTCCGGGCCCAAGAGACCCAGTACTTC.

The chain uses TRBV6-5 and TRBJ2-3; D remains unclear. V was shortened by 2 bases and J by 2 bases, with 11 bases between the two germline ends. Germline loops: CDR1 MNHEY, CDR2 SVGAGI. There are 15 residues in the CDR3. The CDR3 DNA is TGTGCCAGCAGTTACGTCCCTAGTGCCACAGATACGCAGTATTTT. The encoded protein is CASSYVPSATDTQYF.